Sequencing of this TCR beta chain was carried out in a study of response to subunit inactivated influenza vaccine. TCRdb processed the RT-PCR reads anew with MiXCR; each CDR3 protein has one entry. The sample gives hundreds of thousands of distinct CDR3 sequences, around 20% of which show up once; approximately 10% is in the top ten. Of note for this clonotype: Its specificity is unknown.

Study-wide findings and caveats: Authors suggested seasonal influenza vaccinations each recruit few new T cells.

The TCR sequence derives from a man aged 50-60 years who received an inactivated influenza vaccine. Specimen: PBMCs from blood, collected about 5 days after vaccination.

The CDR3 loop reads CASSQVFSGDSTDTQYF. CDR3 nucleotide sequence: TGTGCCAGCAGCCAAGTTTTTAGCGGGGATAGCACAGATACGCAGTATTTT. The rearrangement uses TRBV4-2 and TRBJ2-3; TRBD2 agrees at 8 bases. With V trimmed by 1 base and J by 0 bases, 6 bases remained unmatched. The V gene's germline CDR1 is LGHNA and CDR2 YNFKEQ. This CDR3 is 17 amino acids long.